This T cell receptor (beta chain) was recorded in a study of blood T cell repertoires in COVID-19. The overall study: PBMCs, B-cell-depleted T cells, or T cells provided the cDNA or gDNA that made up the material.

This table comes from immunoSEQ multiplex PCR, and its TCRdb copy is limited to in-frame clones, with some not included. The data show 380,000 or so clones, around 84% seen once. This CDR3 contains 14 residues. V lost 1 base to trimming and J lost 7 bases, with 8 bases between them. Looked up from germline, CDR1 is SGHVS and CDR2 is FQNEAQ. The sequence was collected from a human donor with acute or convalescent COVID-19. The donor label of this sample is uncertain. The chain has TRBV7-8 and TRBJ1-6; maybe TRBD1 (6 bases). The sample taken for sequencing was peripheral blood. The CDR3 nucleotides are TGTGCCAGCAGCTTAGACAGGGTAAATTCACCCCTCCACTTT. This encodes CASSLDRVNSPLHF. Variable domain in full (rest from reference TRBV7-8 and TRBJ1-6): GAGVSQSPRYKVAKRGQDVALRCDPISGHVSLFWYQQALGQGPEFLTYFQNEAQLDKSGLPSDRFFAERPEGSVSTLKIQRTQQEDSAVYLCASSLDRVNSPLHFGNGTRLTVT.